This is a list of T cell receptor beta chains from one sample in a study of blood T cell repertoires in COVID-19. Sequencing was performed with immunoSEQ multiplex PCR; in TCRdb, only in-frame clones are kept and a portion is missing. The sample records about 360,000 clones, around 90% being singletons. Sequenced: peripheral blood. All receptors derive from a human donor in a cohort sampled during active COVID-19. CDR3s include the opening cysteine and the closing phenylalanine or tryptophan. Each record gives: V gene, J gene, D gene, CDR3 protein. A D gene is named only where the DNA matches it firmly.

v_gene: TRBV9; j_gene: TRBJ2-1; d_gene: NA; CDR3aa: CASSAYTSNEQFF
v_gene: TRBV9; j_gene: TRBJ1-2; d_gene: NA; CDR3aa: CASTATSGREGYGYTF
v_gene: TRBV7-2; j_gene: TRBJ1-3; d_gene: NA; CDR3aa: CASSLHNSGNTIYF
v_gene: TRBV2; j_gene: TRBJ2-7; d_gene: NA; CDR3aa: CASKGAALWGGYEQYF
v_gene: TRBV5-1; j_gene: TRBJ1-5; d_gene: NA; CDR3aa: CASSPRQIRDQPQHF
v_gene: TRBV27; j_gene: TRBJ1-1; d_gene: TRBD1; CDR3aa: CASSRTGRDTEAFF
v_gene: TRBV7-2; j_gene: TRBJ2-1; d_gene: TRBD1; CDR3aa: CASTRQGFSYNEQFF
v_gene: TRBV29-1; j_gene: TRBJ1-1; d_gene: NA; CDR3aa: CSVRRTEKNTEAFF
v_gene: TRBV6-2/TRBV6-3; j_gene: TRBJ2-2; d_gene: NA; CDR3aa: CASSYGSAGELFF
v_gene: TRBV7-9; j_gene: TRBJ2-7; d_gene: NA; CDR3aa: CASSLVPSRGEQYF
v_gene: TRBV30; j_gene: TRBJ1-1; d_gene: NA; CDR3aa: CALDSGGNTEAFF
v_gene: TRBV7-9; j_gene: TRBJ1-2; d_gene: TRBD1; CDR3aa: CASRPQGNYGYTF
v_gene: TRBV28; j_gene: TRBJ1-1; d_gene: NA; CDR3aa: CASSLLQANTEAFF
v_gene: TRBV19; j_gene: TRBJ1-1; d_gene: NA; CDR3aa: CASSLKVQAMNTEAFF
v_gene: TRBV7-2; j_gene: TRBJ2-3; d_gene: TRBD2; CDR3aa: CASSRKALGAAGGPDTQYF
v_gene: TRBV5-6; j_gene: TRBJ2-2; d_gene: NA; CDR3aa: CASTLATIRELFF
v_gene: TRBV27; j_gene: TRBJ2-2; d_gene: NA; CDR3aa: CASRRDYSTGELFF
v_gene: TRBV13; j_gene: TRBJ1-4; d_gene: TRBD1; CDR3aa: CASSERDRGKNEKLFF
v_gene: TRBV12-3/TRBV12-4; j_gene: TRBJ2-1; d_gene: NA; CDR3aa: CASKFPSDEQFF
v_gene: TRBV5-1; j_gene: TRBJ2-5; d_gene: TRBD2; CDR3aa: CASSLGGTSGQETQYF
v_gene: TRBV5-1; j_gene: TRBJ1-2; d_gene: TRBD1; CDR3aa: CASSLSGGTGGYTF
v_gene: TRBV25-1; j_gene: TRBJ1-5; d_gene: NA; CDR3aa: CASSERGAGQPQHF
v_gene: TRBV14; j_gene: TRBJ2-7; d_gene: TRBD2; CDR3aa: CASSHLGRGVYEQYF
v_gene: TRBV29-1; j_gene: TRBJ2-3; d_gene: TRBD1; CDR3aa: CSVYTGTGGTDTQYF
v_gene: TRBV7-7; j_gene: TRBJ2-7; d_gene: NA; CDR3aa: CASSFGLAYEQYF
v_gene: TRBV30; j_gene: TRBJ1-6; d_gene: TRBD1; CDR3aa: CAWGDRGGLNSPLHF
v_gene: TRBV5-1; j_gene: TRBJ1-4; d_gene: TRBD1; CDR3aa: CASSDGQGSGEKLFF
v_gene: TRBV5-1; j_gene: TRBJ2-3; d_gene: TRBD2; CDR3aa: CASSARLAGSTDTQYF
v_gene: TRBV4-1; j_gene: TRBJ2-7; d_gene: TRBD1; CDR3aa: CASSQVGGLPYEQYF
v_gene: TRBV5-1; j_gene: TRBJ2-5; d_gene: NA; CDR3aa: CASRLTGSQETQYF
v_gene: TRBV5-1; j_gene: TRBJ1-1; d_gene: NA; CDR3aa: CASSFNWNTEAFF
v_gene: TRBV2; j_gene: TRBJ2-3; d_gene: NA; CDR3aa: CASSDSYTDTQYF
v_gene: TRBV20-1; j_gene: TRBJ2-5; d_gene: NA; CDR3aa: CSASEPGGSGLQETQYF
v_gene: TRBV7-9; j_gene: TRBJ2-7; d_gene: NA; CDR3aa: CASSRSPSGRRVAYEQYF
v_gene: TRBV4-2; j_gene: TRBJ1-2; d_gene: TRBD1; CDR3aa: CASSLPGQGQYGYTF
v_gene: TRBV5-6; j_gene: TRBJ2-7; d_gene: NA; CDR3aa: CASGIRDSFYEQYF
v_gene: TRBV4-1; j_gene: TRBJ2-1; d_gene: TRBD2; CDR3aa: CASSQGGGRESYNEQFF